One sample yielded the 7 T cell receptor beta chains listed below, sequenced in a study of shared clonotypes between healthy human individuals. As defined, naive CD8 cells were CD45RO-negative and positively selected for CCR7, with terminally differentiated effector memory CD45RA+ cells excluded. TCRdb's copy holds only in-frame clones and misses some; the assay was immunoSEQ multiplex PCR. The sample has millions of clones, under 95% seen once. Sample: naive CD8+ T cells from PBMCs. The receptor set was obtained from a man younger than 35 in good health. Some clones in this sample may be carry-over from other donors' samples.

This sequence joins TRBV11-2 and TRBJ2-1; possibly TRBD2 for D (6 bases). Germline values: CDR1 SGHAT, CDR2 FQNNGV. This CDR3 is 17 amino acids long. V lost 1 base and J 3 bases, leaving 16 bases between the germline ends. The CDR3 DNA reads TGTGCCAGCAGCTTAGGGTTTAGCGGATTTGGCTACAATGAGCAGTTCTTC. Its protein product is CASSLGFSGFGYNEQFF. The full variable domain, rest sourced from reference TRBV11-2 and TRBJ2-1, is EAGVAQSPRYKIIEKRQSVAFWCNPISGHATLYWYQQILGQGPKLLIQFQNNGVVDDSQLPKDRFSAERLKGVDSTLKIQPAKLEDSAVYLCASSLGFSGFGYNEQFFGPGTRLTVL.

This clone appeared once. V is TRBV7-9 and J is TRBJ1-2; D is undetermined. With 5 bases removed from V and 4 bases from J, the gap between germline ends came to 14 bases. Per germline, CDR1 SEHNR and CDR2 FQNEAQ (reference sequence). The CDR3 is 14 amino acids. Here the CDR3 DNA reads TGTGCCAGCAGCCCGATCGGGCTCACCTATGGCTACACCTTC. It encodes CASSPIGLTYGYTF.

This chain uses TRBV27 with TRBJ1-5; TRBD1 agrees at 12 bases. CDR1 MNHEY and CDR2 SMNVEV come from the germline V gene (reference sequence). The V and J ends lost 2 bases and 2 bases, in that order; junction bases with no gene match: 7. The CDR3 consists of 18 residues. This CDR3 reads CASSLTGQGAFGNQPQHF. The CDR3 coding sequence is TGTGCCAGCAGTTTAACGGGACAGGGGGCTTTTGGCAATCAGCCCCAGCATTTT.

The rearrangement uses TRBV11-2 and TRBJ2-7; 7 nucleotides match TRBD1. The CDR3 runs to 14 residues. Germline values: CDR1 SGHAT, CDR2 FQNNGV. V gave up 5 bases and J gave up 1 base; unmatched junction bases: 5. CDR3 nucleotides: TGTGCCAGCAGCATACAGACAGGGTCCTACGAGCAGTACTTC. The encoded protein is CASSIQTGSYEQYF.

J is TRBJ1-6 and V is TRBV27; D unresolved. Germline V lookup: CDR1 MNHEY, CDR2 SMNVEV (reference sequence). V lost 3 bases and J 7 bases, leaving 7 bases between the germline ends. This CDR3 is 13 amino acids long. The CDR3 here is CASSLVGNSPLHF. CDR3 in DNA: TGTGCCAGCAGTTTGGTAGGGAATTCACCCCTCCACTTT.

The CDR3 sequence: CASSIGLARNEQFF. CDR3 sequence (DNA): TGTGCCAGTAGTATAGGGCTAGCCAGGAATGAGCAGTTCTTC. The chain carries TRBV19 and TRBJ2-1, with a weak D call TRBD2 (5 bases). This CDR3 contains 14 residues. Germline V gives CDR1 LNHDA, CDR2 SQIVND (reference sequence). Trimming took 1 base from V and 7 from J, leaving 11 bases between them.

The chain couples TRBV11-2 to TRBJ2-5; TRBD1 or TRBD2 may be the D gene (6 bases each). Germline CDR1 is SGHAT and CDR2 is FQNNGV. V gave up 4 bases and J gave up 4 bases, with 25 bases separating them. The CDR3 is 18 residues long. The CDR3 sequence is CASSSRDKTGPEGETQYF. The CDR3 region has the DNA TGTGCCAGCAGCTCACGAGATAAAACAGGGCCGGAGGGAGAGACCCAGTACTTC.